This T cell receptor (beta chain) was recorded in a study of early T cells in non-severe SARS-CoV-2 infection. As for the study in general: Unsorted whole-blood RNA was sequenced in bulk, leaving chains unpaired.

Individual cDNA molecules were tagged with unique molecular identifiers, the study reported. TCRdb re-called the 5' RACE reads with MiXCR, one entry per CDR3 protein. The table has tens of thousands of distinct CDR3 sequences, 10% to 15% seen once. Trimming pared 1 base from V and 1 base from J, leaving 7 bases between. This CDR3 is 14 amino acids long. Germline lookup yields CDR1 SQVTM and CDR2 ANQGSEA. This clonotype was counted many times. This chain connects TRBV29-1 to TRBJ2-2, with D maybe TRBD2 (5 bases). This TCR was recovered from an adult who was a healthcare worker with PCR-confirmed SARS-CoV-2 infection or an uninfected control (not recorded which). Sequencing was performed on whole blood. CDR3 amino acids: CSVEVAQNTGELFF. CDR3 in DNA: TGCAGCGTTGAAGTAGCGCAGAACACCGGGGAGCTGTTTTTT.